This T cell receptor (beta chain) was sequenced for a study of T cells in Graves' hyperthyroidism and ophthalmopathy (dated by TCRdb to the late 2010s). Broadly, across the study: TCR V-J signatures able to tell the groups apart were searched for in a discovery cohort of 90 to 100 patients, of whom around 42 had Graves' ophthalmopathy and roughly 58 had stable Graves' hyperthyroidism. Prospective prediction of ophthalmopathy was tested in an independent validation cohort consisting of some 19 hyperthyroidism patients and 15 to 17 patients who later progressed to ophthalmopathy. The 75 to 100 discovery patients were divided at random into training and test sets in a 7:3 ratio. The study also compared thyroid tissue and blood T-cell repertoires from more than five Graves' hyperthyroidism patients. After blood sampling, hyperthyroidism patients were treated with methimazole at a starting dose of 30 mg daily, and ophthalmopathy patients were treated with high-dose intravenous methylprednisolone. The paper describes TCR Vbeta CDR3 sequencing of more than 120 peripheral blood samples, made up of 40 to 45 ophthalmopathy patients, approximately 76 hyperthyroidism patients and 17 progressor patients.

Graves' hyperthyroidism was defined as stable when no progression to ophthalmopathy occurred over 18 months of follow-up. Hyperthyroidism patients were newly diagnosed, had a disease duration of under 2 months, and were aged 18 to 65 years. The study excluded patients with uncontrolled infections, other autoimmune diseases, pregnancy or lactation. Diagnoses were based on clinical symptoms, serum thyroxine and TRAb, thyroid ultrasound and orbital computed tomography. Total RNA was extracted with Trizol reagent, and quality was checked on an Agilent 2100 Bioanalyzer. Amplification of TCR beta CDR3 regions was carried out from RNA transcripts. A first-round RT-PCR of the TCR CDR3 used the HTBI primer set with the Qiagen OneStep RT-PCR kit. Libraries were constructed in a second round of multiplex PCR, after which size selection and purification were carried out. Libraries were sequenced paired-end with 100 bp reads on an Illumina HiSeq2000. Per the authors' processing: SOAPnuke was used to process the raw data, removing reads that contained adapters or uncalled bases, had a mean Phred below 15, or lacked an exact match to the constant primer or identifier. High-quality paired reads were merged using COPE v1.2.5, and each unique nucleotide sequence was defined as a clonotype. MiTCR v1.1 was used to align clonotypes to the IMGT TRBV, TRBD and TRBJ reference segments. The analysis included only V-J combinations with a frequency above 0.0001, which together covered roughly 99% of the repertoires. The TCS score was defined as F50 (clonal expansion) divided by E x V (chaos), with BLOSUM62-based TCRdist calculated between CDR3 peptides within each V-J. Welch's t-statistics and random forest reduced around 550 V-J features to 13, which were used in a naive Bayes classifier (R e1071). TCRdb took the public reads, trimmed them with fastp at Q25, ran MiXCR for clone calling and kept in-frame beta chains. Rows are unified per CDR3 protein, each entry keeping the most common DNA and genes. In this record, the V and J calls reflect TCRdb's handling and not the investigators' own analysis. For this sample the table gives about 540,000 distinct CDR3 sequences, of which under 60% were detected only once. Clones ranked in the top ten supply 8.2% of the sample.

Overall study results and their limits: No statistical method was used to set the sample size in advance, and investigators knew the group allocation. In validation, the model predicted progression to ophthalmopathy a median of 6.5 months before onset, with roughly 71% sensitivity and 72.22% specificity. Most expanded thyroid clonotypes (frequency above 0.001) were also detected in blood, a finding suggesting that blood repertoires may reflect thyroid immune responses. A model built on a 13 V-J signature distinguished ophthalmopathy from stable hyperthyroidism, reaching approximately 89% sensitivity and about 81% specificity in cross-validation and 80%/75% in testing.

As to this clonotype: The target of this receptor is not known. One base away there is no much larger clone; base qualities are not given.

Per the germline V gene, SNHLY is the CDR1 and FYNNEI is the CDR2. Including cysteine and phenylalanine, the CDR3 has 13 amino acids. Of the read, only the CDR3 DNA is kept; its 39 bases are in frame from base 1. The sequence is built from TRBV2 and TRBJ2-5, with the D call perhaps TRBD1 or TRBD2, each one matching 5 bases. Material: peripheral blood or thyroid tissue (not recorded which). The TCR comes from a woman younger than 35 with Graves' hyperthyroidism. Donor details come from another sample of the same person, matched by shared clones. CDR3 reads: CARAGRVGETQYF. The nucleotide sequence is TGTGCTAGAGCAGGGCGGGTGGGGGAGACCCAGTACTTC.